This TCR beta chain is from a study of T cells in women clearing cervical HPV infection. CDR3 length: 14 amino acids. V gave up 1 base and J gave up 7 bases, with 16 bases separating them. In germline, CDR1 is DFQATT, CDR2 SNEGSKA (reference sequence). About this clone itself: The read comes to an end 3 residues before the CDR3 does, leaving the germline J gene to fill in the end.

Method: immunoSEQ multiplex PCR; TCRdb's copy keeps in-frame clones and lacks some. In total, the table holds 45,000 to 50,000 clones. Source material: blood buffy coat. The chain carries TRBV20-1 and TRBJ1-1; possibly TRBD1 for D (6 bases). This clonotype was sampled from a woman aged 18 to 69 with a cervical HPV16 infection that either progressed to CIN3+ or cleared (not recorded which). The sequenced part of the CDR3 DNA is TGCAGTGCTAGAGCCAGGGGAGGGGTCGGTGAA. As protein: CSARARGGVGE. The complete CDR3 reads CSARARGGVGEAFF.